This T cell receptor beta chain was sequenced for a study of regulatory T cells in long-lasting Graves disease. Noted time point: persistent/refractory GD, antithyroid drugs over 5 years with positive TRAb. RNA isolated from PBMCs was used to make the TCR library. Graves' disease diagnosis used American Thyroid Association guidelines. This clonotype was counted ten times or more. Its specificity is not known. One end of the junction does not line up with germline, which may come from a read error. For TCR beta, libraries came from iRepertoire HTBI primers and Arm-PCR of CDR3 regions. TCRdb itself ran the multiplex PCR reads through MiXCR, one entry per CDR3 protein. The sample holds hundreds of thousands of distinct CDR3 sequences, 22% seen once. Study outcomes and limitations: Less diverse TCR repertoires were seen in persistent Graves' patients than in newly diagnosed ones.

CDR1 is MDHEN, CDR2 SYDVKM, per germline. The CDR3 spans 16 residues. The TCR originated in a female donor with Graves disease. The sample consisted of peripheral blood mononuclear cells (PBMCs), taken when the disease was refractory, from a patient treated with antithyroid drugs. V usage is TRBV28 and J usage is TRBJ1-5; TRBD1 agrees at 7 bases. This chain's CDR3 is CASSLWAQGRYQPQHF. The CDR3 DNA is TGTGCCAGCAGTTTATGGGCACAGGGGCGGTATCAGCCTCAGCATTTT.